Listed below are T cell receptor beta chains from one sample, sequenced in a study of a mutant IDH1 vaccine in newly diagnosed glioma. Their antigens are not known. Produced via immunoSEQ multiplex PCR; TCRdb's table is partial and in-frame only. Here the sample spans 40,000 to 55,000 clones, about 79% being singletons. Source: PBMCs, taken from a glioma patient whose treatment included an IDH1 peptide vaccine. The receptors stem from a man aged 40-55 years with glioma. The conserved cysteine and the conserved F or W are not part of the CDR3 here.

CDR3aa	v_gene
AGSGGSGNTIY	TRBV30
ASSLVRGGDTQY	TRBV5-4
ASSNRDWGTGELF	TRBV28
ASSDRDRDSNYGYT	TRBV5-1
ASSSGSYQPQH	TRBV7-2
ASSLTLEDTQY	TRBV5-6
ASSLASSTDTQY	TRBV2
ASRPTSGSSGEQF	TRBV6-1
ATSRDGNSVNQPQH	TRBV15
ASSLVQDYGYT	TRBV5-6
ASSPAMDTEAF	TRBV5-1
ASAAGNIQY	TRBV14
ASSLAFNSGGGRF	TRBV5-5
ASSNQRESDTQY	TRBV19
ASRRWAGTSNTGELF	TRBV27
ASSGVGFDQPQH	TRBV19
ASSDGSAGGETQY	TRBV10-1
ASSEIRDREMDQY	TRBV2
ASSLNTGGYGYT	TRBV27
ASVREGRADTQY	TRBV12-5
ASSFGTSVQETQY	TRBV5-1
ASSLGLAGEGETQY	TRBV5-1
ASSLDPGWNQPQH	TRBV7-2
ASTERGKPTEAF	TRBV6-1
ASSVEGTAYNEQF	TRBV9
ASSLTGANTEAF	TRBV14
ASSVGTAGELF	TRBV9
ASSVYGEQTDEQF	TRBV9
ASRADAGTTSQPQH	TRBV19
ASSSTGHINSPLH	TRBV5-6
ASSHHFWATDTQY	TRBV27
ASRWPTGNEKLF	TRBV2
ASSTLAGGPNEQF	TRBV19
ASSRLQGREAF	TRBV27
ASSLRTSGRGTGELF	TRBV4-1
ASSPGRLFTDTQY	TRBV5-1
ATSRGLPNEQF	TRBV15
ASSPPYDTTNQPQH	TRBV7-7
ASGLPKPGRNAGELF	TRBV12-5
ASSPAQRDGYT	TRBV18
ASSVGHSNTQY	TRBV25-1
ASSLRYNEQF	TRBV5-4
ASSRRGAATNEKLF	TRBV14
ASSSLGFSEQY	TRBV27
ATSTLPGDRDYGYT	TRBV27
ASSPPWPTPNQPQH	TRBV18
ASSPEKGTDTQY	TRBV11-2
ASSPRGSGTEAF	TRBV4-2
ASSTTGDGYT	TRBV19